This is a list of T cell receptor beta chains from one sample in a study of post-analysis software for immune sequencing data. TCRdb reanalysed the PCR reads using MiXCR and keeps one entry per CDR3 protein. The repertoire holds more than 450,000 distinct CDR3 sequences, with 44% as singletons. Sequenced: blood. These receptors were taken from a girl aged 5 to 17 with multiple sclerosis. CDR3s include the opening cysteine and the closing phenylalanine or tryptophan. D genes are given only for firm matches. Expanded clones get a size class; other rows say once, few or many, or leave the size out.

TRBJ1-1	TRBV20-1	NA	NA	CSARDTEAFF	TGCAGTGCTAGAGACACTGAAGCTTTCTTT
TRBJ2-3	TRBV20-1	NA	NA	CSAWPAKHGTDTQYF	TGCAGTGCCTGGCCGGCCAAGCACGGCACAGATACGCAGTATTTT
TRBJ1-5	TRBV7-9	NA	NA	CASSLSDSNQPQHF	TGTGCCAGCAGCTTATCTGATAGCAATCAGCCCCAGCATTTT
TRBJ2-5	TRBV5-1	few	NA	CASSLTADRQTQYF	TGCGCCAGCAGCCTCACAGCTGACAGGCAGACCCAGTACTTC
TRBJ2-1	TRBV20-1	NA	NA	CSARGFTYNEQFF	TGCAGTGCTAGGGGATTTACCTACAATGAGCAGTTCTTC
TRBJ2-7	TRBV12-3/TRBV12-4	NA	NA	CASSSNLMAHEQYF	TGTGCCAGCAGTTCCAACTTAATGGCCCACGAGCAGTACTTC
TRBJ2-5	TRBV7-7	few	NA	CASSLRRDSETQYF	TGTGCCAGCAGCTTACGTCGGGACTCGGAGACCCAGTACTTC
TRBJ2-1	TRBV20-1	NA	NA	CSASRGENEQFF	TGCAGTGCTTCGAGGGGCGAAAATGAGCAGTTCTTC
TRBJ1-1	TRBV7-8	NA	TRBD1	CASSLRAGGNTEAFF	TGTGCCAGCAGCCTCCGGGCAGGGGGGAACACTGAAGCTTTCTTT
TRBJ2-4	TRBV6-5	few	NA	CASKAKNIQYF	TGTGCCAGTAAGGCCAAAAACATTCAGTACTTC
TRBJ2-1	TRBV7-8	NA	NA	CASTLYRTPDEQFF	TGTGCCAGCACCCTATACAGGACCCCCGATGAGCAGTTCTTC
TRBJ2-1	TRBV6-1	NA	NA	CASSGLAVNEQFF	TGTGCCAGCAGTGGTTTAGCGGTAAACGAGCAGTTCTTC
TRBJ2-7	TRBV7-9	NA	TRBD1	CASSSTGGEGEQYF	TGTGCCAGCAGCTCGACAGGGGGGGAGGGCGAGCAGTACTTC
TRBJ1-2	TRBV4-1	NA	NA	CASSHADRLSSYGYTF	TGCGCCAGCAGCCATGCCGACAGGCTTTCTAGCTATGGCTACACCTTC
TRBJ2-4	TRBV6-5	few	NA	CASRPHSDYIQYF	TGTGCCAGCAGACCCCACAGTGATTACATTCAGTACTTC
TRBJ2-2	TRBV6-5	NA	TRBD2	CASSYVLAGKPVAGELFF	TGTGCCAGCAGTTACGTGCTAGCGGGGAAACCCGTTGCCGGGGAGCTGTTTTTT
TRBJ2-4	TRBV12-3/TRBV12-4	few	NA	CASSLSGVENIQYF	TGTGCCAGCAGTTTATCTGGGGTCGAAAACATTCAGTACTTC
TRBJ1-1	TRBV10-3	few	TRBD1	CAISGGQGNYLGAFF	TGTGCCATCAGCGGGGGACAGGGGAATTATTTGGGAGCTTTCTTT
TRBJ2-7	TRBV12-5	few	NA	CASGQGDIRGEQYF	TGTGCTAGTGGCCAAGGGGACATTCGGGGTGAGCAGTACTTC
TRBJ2-7	TRBV6-5	few	NA	CASGGTPEYEQYF	TGTGCCAGCGGGGGGACCCCCGAGTACGAGCAGTACTTC
TRBJ2-7	TRBV10-3	NA	NA	CAISESTSSSYEQYF	TGTGCCATCAGTGAGTCTACTAGTTCCTCCTACGAGCAGTACTTC
TRBJ2-1	TRBV7-2	NA	TRBD1	CASSRQGTGPGDEQFF	TGTGCCAGCAGCCGTCAAGGGACAGGCCCAGGGGATGAGCAGTTCTTC
TRBJ2-7	TRBV28	NA	NA	CASSNFDAWGDEQYF	TGTGCCAGCAGCAATTTTGACGCCTGGGGGGACGAGCAGTACTTC
TRBJ2-7	TRBV7-2	NA	NA	CASSLGTGYSYEQYF	TGTGCCAGCAGCTTAGGCACGGGGTACTCCTACGAGCAGTACTTC
TRBJ1-2	TRBV5-5	NA	NA	CASSPARGGTYGYTF	TGTGCCAGCAGCCCCGCCCGGGGAGGGACCTATGGCTACACCTTC
TRBJ1-2	TRBV25-1	NA	NA	CASSDRGSYGYTF	TGTGCCAGCAGTGACCGGGGTAGCTATGGCTACACCTTC
TRBJ2-1	TRBV20-1	NA	TRBD2	CSARGSGSLYNEQFF	TGCAGTGCTAGAGGTAGCGGGAGCCTCTACAATGAGCAGTTCTTC
TRBJ2-3	TRBV10-3	once	NA	CAISEADAQYF	TGTGCCATCAGTGAAGCAGATGCGCAGTATTTT
TRBJ2-3	TRBV10-3	NA	NA	CAISGRKSTDTQYF	TGTGCCATCAGTGGTCGGAAGAGCACAGATACGCAGTATTTT
TRBJ2-1	TRBV5-1	NA	NA	CASSFSRPQGANEQFF	TGCGCCAGCAGCTTTTCCCGACCCCAAGGGGCCAATGAGCAGTTCTTC
TRBJ1-2	TRBV5-1	NA	NA	CASSRDNRGYTF	TGCGCCAGCAGCCGGGATAACCGTGGCTACACCTTC
TRBJ2-5	TRBV5-5	NA	NA	CASSLGSGVETQYF	TGTGCCAGCAGCTTGGGGTCAGGGGTTGAGACCCAGTACTTC
TRBJ1-1	TRBV7-3	once	NA	CASSLTRGSNTEAFF	TGTGCCAGCAGCTTAACGCGAGGTTCTAACACTGAAGCTTTCTTT
TRBJ2-7	TRBV20-1	NA	TRBD2	CSARDFGSGRAYEQYF	TGCAGTGCTAGAGATTTTGGTAGCGGGAGGGCCTACGAGCAGTACTTC
TRBJ2-3	TRBV7-2	NA	NA	CASSLMPGAGTDTQYF	TGTGCCAGCAGCTTAATGCCCGGCGCGGGCACAGATACGCAGTATTTT
TRBJ2-3	TRBV12-3/TRBV12-4	few	NA	CASGRVTDTQYF	TGTGCCAGCGGTCGGGTCACAGATACGCAGTATTTT
TRBJ2-7	TRBV27	NA	NA	CASSYRDTFYEQYF	TGTGCCAGCAGTTACCGGGACACATTCTACGAGCAGTACTTC
TRBJ2-1	TRBV24-1	NA	TRBD1	CATSGGAGGFNEQFF	TGTGCCACCAGTGGAGGGGCAGGGGGTTTCAATGAGCAGTTCTTC
TRBJ2-3	TRBV5-1	NA	TRBD1	CASSRKTGGTDTQYF	TGCGCCAGCAGCAGAAAAACAGGGGGCACAGATACGCAGTATTTT
TRBJ2-7	TRBV7-2	NA	NA	CASSLQRKTGPSYEQYF	TGTGCCAGCAGCCTACAAAGGAAAACAGGGCCGTCCTACGAGCAGTACTTC
TRBJ1-5	TRBV4-1	NA	NA	CASSQDRWFEDSNQPQHF	TGCGCCAGCAGCCAAGACCGTTGGTTTGAGGATAGCAATCAGCCCCAGCATTTT
TRBJ1-1	TRBV6-5	NA	NA	CASSYGVGNTEAFF	TGTGCCAGCAGTTACGGTGTTGGGAACACTGAAGCTTTCTTT
TRBJ1-2	TRBV11-2	NA	NA	CASSLEPSNYGYTF	TGTGCCAGCAGCTTAGAACCCTCTAACTATGGCTACACCTTC
TRBJ1-2	TRBV4-2	once	TRBD1	CASSRPGQGGYGYTF	TGTGCCAGCAGCCGCCCGGGACAGGGGGGCTATGGCTACACCTTC
TRBJ2-7	TRBV5-1	NA	TRBD2	CASREISGGSYEQYF	TGCGCCAGCAGGGAGATTAGCGGGGGATCCTACGAGCAGTACTTC
TRBJ2-7	TRBV10-3	NA	TRBD2	CAISPLKTSGRGEQYF	TGTGCCATCAGTCCGCTGAAGACTAGCGGGAGAGGCGAGCAGTACTTC
TRBJ1-3	TRBV20-1	NA	NA	CSAVRRGLGNTIYF	TGCAGTGCTGTCCGGAGGGGGTTAGGAAACACCATATATTTT
TRBJ2-3	TRBV4-2	NA	NA	CASSPSGPGADTQYF	TGTGCCAGCAGCCCGAGCGGGCCCGGGGCAGATACGCAGTATTTT
TRBJ2-5	TRBV7-9	NA	NA	CASSPPVGTKETQYF	TGTGCCAGCAGCCCCCCGGTCGGGACAAAAGAGACCCAGTACTTC
TRBJ1-1	TRBV30	NA	NA	CAWSPGIPTEAFF	TGTGCCTGGAGTCCAGGGATTCCCACTGAAGCTTTCTTT
TRBJ2-1	TRBV5-1	NA	NA	CASSWTESSYNEQFF	TGCGCCAGCAGCTGGACAGAGAGCTCCTACAATGAGCAGTTCTTC
TRBJ1-2	TRBV12-3/TRBV12-4	once	TRBD1	CASSQGDSRESTF	TGTGCCAGCAGTCAAGGGGACAGCCGAGAGAGCACCTTC
TRBJ1-1	TRBV12-3/TRBV12-4	NA	NA	CASRAANTEAFF	TGTGCCAGCAGGGCCGCGAACACTGAAGCTTTCTTT